This TCR beta chain originates from a study of post-analysis software for immune sequencing data (dated by TCRdb to 2014 to 2015). General notes on the study: Recorded disease courses included relapsing-remitting, secondary progressive and progressive-relapsing multiple sclerosis, with some patients lacking subtype annotation. A subset of samples was prepared in parallel using single-end sample barcoding, then pooled and co-amplified after Illumina adapter ligation. The multiple sclerosis patient repertoires were compared with about a dozen previously published healthy control repertoires from donors aged about 6 to 26 years. What the authors observed across the whole study: Strong co-clustering of samples prepared in the same batch was shown by direct clustering with F measure, prompting a batch-effect correction. Several TRBV segments, including TRBV5-6, TRBV5-1 and TRBV20-1, were significantly more frequent in patients than controls. The multiple sclerosis patient group was slightly younger than the control group. Normalized Chao1 diversity was significantly lower in multiple sclerosis patients than controls, suggesting substantial peripheral T-cell clonal expansion.

This clonotype occurred a few times. No cognate antigen has been identified for it. Base quality data are lacking; no much larger clone is found one base away. To demonstrate the VDJtools post-analysis software, the study profiled TCR beta repertoires from the peripheral blood of around 13 young patients with multiple sclerosis. The patients with multiple sclerosis were children and adolescents between about 6 and 16 years of age. The method was PCR. Sequencing was carried out with an Illumina HiSeq 2500. To reduce PCR and sequencing biases, unique molecular identifiers were built into the TCR beta cDNA libraries. Roughly 500,000 cDNA molecules were obtained for every 1 to 10 million input T cells, so each molecule roughly corresponded to one T cell. The patient libraries were prepared and sequenced using the same protocol as the earlier healthy control dataset. Samples belonging to the same batch were prepared together, multiplexed and sequenced on a shared HiSeq lane. In the original analysis: Raw barcoded reads were processed with MIGEC, discarding single-read molecular identifier groups before consensus assembly and CDR3 extraction. VDJtools was used for post-analysis of the clonotype tables, with diversity normalized by down-sampling every dataset to the smallest sample size. In repertoire overlap clustering, CDR3 amino acid sequences, but not nucleotide sequences, were matched to correct batch-related cross-sample contamination. The raw public data were reprocessed by TCRdb itself: fastp quality trimming at Q25, MiXCR clonotype calling, in-frame beta chains only. Identical CDR3 protein sequences are pooled into one entry, listed with their most common genes and DNA. The V and J calls and clone size are TCRdb's, not the authors'. This sample comprises more than 500,000 distinct CDR3 sequences, roughly 34% of them detected only once. Under 7% of the sample is held by the ten biggest clonotypes.

The CDR3 spans 16 residues, from the cysteine through the phenylalanine. The CDR3 DNA has 48 bases and is translated from base 1. V and J lose 5 bases and 5 bases, and a span of 24 bases separates them. Taken from the germline V gene (reference sequence), the CDR1 and CDR2 loops are DFQATT and SNEGSKA. This receptor was taken from a girl aged 2-17 years with multiple sclerosis. Rearrangement joined TRBV20-1 to TRBJ1-1; TRBD1 could be the D gene, as 6 bases match. Sequenced input: blood. The CDR3 region: CSAQEGAGARGTEAFF. The DNA sequence is TGCAGTGCTCAAGAAGGGGCAGGGGCCCGAGGGACTGAAGCTTTCTTT.